This T cell receptor (beta chain) originates from a study of response to subunit inactivated influenza vaccine. TCRdb redid the calling of the RT-PCR reads with MiXCR, one entry per CDR3 protein. Counted here are 500,000 to 600,000 distinct CDR3 sequences, about 14% occurring once; the ten biggest clones make up 11%. Germline V gene lookup returns CDR1 DFQATT and CDR2 SNEGSKA (reference sequence). V gave up 0 bases and J gave up 4 bases, with 13 bases separating them. CDR3 size: 14 residues. Material: PBMCs from blood, obtained about 12 days after vaccination. This receptor was identified in a man over 45 who received an inactivated influenza vaccine. The chain combines TRBV20-1 with TRBJ2-7, with a weak D call TRBD2 (6 bases). The CDR3 coding sequence is TGCAGTGCTAGAGAGCCGGGAGTGAGTTACGAGCAGTACTTC. Translated, it gives CSAREPGVSYEQYF.